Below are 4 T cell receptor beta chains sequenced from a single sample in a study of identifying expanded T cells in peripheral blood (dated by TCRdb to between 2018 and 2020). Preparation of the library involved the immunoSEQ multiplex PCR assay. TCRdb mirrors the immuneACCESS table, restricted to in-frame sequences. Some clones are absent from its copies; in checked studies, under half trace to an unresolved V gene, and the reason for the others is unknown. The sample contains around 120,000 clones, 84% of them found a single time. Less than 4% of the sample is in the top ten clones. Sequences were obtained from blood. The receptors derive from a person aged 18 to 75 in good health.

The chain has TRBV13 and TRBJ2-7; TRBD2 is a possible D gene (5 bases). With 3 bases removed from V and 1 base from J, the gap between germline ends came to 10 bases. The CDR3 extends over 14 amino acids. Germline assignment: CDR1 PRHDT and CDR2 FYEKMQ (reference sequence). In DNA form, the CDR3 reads TGTGCCAGCAGCTTCTCATCGGGGTCCTACGAGCAGTACTTC. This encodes CASSFSSGSYEQYF.

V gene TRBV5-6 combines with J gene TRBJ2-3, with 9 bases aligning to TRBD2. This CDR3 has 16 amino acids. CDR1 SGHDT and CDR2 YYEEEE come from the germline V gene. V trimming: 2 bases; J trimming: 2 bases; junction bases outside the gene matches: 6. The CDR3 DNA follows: TGTGCCAGCAGCTTAGGGCGGGGGGGCTACACAGATACGCAGTATTTT. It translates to CASSLGRGGYTDTQYF.

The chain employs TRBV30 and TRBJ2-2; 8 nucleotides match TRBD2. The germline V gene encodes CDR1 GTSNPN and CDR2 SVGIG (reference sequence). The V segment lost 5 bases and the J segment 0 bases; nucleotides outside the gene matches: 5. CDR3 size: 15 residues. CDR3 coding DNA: TGTGCCTGGGATCGGGGGGGCACGAACACCGGGGAGCTGTTTTTT. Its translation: CAWDRGGTNTGELFF.

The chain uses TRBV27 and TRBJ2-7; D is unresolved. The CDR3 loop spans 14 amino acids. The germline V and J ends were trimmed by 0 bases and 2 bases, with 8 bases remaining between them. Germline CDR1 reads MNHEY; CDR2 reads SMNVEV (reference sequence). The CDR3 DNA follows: TGTGCCAGCAGTTTATCGACTGGCCCCTACGAGCAGTACTTC. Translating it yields CASSLSTGPYEQYF.